This T cell receptor beta chain is drawn from a study of regulatory T cells in long-lasting Graves disease. Time point in this sample: newly diagnosed GD, antithyroid drugs for less than 3 months. RNA isolated from PBMCs was used to make the TCR library. Patients met American Thyroid Association criteria for Graves' disease. Study-level findings and limits: Whereas new patients shared 950 to 1,000 public clonotypes, persistent patients shared more, at 2,741. When disease was persistent, TRBV28, TRBJ1-2 and TRBJ2-5 were the favored segments. Persistent Graves' patients showed reduced TCR diversity versus newly diagnosed patients.

This clonotype was recorded many times. No antigen is known for it. The V and J ends lost 3 bases and 2 bases respectively, with 10 bases between them. Germline V lookup: CDR1 MNHEY, CDR2 SMNVEV (reference sequence). The CDR3 consists of 14 residues. The authors built TCR beta libraries using iRepertoire HTBI primers and Arm-PCR of CDR3 regions. TCRdb reprocessed the multiplex PCR reads with MiXCR, giving one entry per CDR3 protein. In the table there are around 400,000 distinct CDR3 sequences, 15% to 19% of which are singletons. The sample in question was peripheral blood mononuclear cells (PBMCs), obtained at new diagnosis, from a patient treated with antithyroid drugs. The chain uses TRBV27 and TRBJ2-5; D might be TRBD1 (5 bases). This sequence was found in a female donor with Graves disease. The CDR3 DNA follows: TGTGCCAGCAGTTTCTCCAGGGCACAAGAGACCCAGTACTTC. It codes for CASSFSRAQETQYF.